Reported below is one T cell receptor beta chain. Its specificity is unknown. The CDR3 covers 16 residues. Germline values: CDR1 SGHAT, CDR2 FQNNGV. Trimming removed 3 bases from V and 1 base from J; junction bases left unmatched: 3. These data come from a study of T cells after yellow fever vaccination. Findings of the study overall: Reappearing after the booster were most of the clones from primary vaccination (around 95% CD4, 85% to 90% CD8).

MiXCR, applied by TCRdb to the 5' RACE reads, yields one record per CDR3 protein. The sample lists some 390,000 distinct CDR3 sequences, 6.2% occurring once. This TCR was recovered from a man aged 25-40 years who received the YFV17D yellow fever vaccine. The sequenced sample was PBMCs, obtained 5 days after the yellow fever booster vaccination. The chain uses TRBV11-2 and TRBJ2-3; TRBD2 aligns across 11 bases. The CDR3 DNA follows: TGTGCCAGCAGCTTTACTAGCGGGAGTGGCACAGATACGCAGTATTTT. Its translation is CASSFTSGSGTDTQYF.